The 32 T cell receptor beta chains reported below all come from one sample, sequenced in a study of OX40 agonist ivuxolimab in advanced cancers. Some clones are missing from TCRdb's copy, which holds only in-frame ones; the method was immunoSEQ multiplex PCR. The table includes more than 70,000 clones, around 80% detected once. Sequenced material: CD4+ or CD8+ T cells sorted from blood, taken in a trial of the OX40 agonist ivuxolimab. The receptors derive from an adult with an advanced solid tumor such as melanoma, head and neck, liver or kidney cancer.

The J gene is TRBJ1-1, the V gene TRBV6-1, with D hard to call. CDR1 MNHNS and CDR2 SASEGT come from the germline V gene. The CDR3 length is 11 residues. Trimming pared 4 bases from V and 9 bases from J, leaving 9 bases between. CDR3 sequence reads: CASSVIWKAFF. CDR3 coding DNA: TGTGCCAGCAGTGTAATTTGGAAAGCTTTCTTT.

CDR3 in DNA: TGTGCCAGCAGTGAAATGAGCGGGGTTATAGATACGCAGTATTTT. Amino acids: CASSEMSGVIDTQYF. V and J are TRBV2 and TRBJ2-3; 7 bases fit TRBD2. CDR3 length: 15 residues. Germline lookup yields CDR1 SNHLY and CDR2 FYNNEI. J lost 5 bases, V lost 2 bases, and 7 bases had no gene match.

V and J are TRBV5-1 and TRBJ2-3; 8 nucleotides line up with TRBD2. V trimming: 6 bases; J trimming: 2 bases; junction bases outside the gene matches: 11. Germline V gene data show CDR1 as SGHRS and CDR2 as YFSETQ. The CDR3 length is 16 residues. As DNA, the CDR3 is TGCGCCAGCACGGGGGGTAGCGGGACAACCACAGATACGCAGTATTTT. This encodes CASTGGSGTTTDTQYF.

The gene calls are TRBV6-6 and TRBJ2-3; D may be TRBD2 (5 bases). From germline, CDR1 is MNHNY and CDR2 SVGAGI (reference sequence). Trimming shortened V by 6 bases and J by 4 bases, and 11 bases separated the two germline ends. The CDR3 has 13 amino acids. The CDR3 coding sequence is TGTGCCAGCAGACCCGGAGGTGCAGATACGCAGTATTTT. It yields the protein CASRPGGADTQYF.

DNA of the CDR3: TGTGCCAGCTCACCTTCAGTAGGTACAGGGCATGAGCAGTTCTTC. Its translation: CASSPSVGTGHEQFF. This rearrangement joins TRBV18 to TRBJ2-1, with D perhaps TRBD1 (6 bases). V lost 3 bases and J lost 8, with 17 bases in between. This CDR3 is built from 15 residues. CDR1 and CDR2 (germline): KGHSH, LQKENI.

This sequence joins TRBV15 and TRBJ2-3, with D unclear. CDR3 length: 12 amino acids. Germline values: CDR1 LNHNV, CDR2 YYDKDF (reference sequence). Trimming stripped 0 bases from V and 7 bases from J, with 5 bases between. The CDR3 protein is CATSRDAHTQYF. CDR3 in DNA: TGTGCCACCAGCAGAGATGCACATACGCAGTATTTT.

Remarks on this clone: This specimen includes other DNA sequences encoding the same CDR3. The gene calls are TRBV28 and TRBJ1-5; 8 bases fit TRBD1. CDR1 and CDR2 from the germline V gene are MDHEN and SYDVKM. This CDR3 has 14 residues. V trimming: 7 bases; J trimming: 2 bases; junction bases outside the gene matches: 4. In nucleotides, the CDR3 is TGTGCCAGCACCCCGGGACAGGGCAATCAGCCCCAGCATTTT. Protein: CASTPGQGNQPQHF.

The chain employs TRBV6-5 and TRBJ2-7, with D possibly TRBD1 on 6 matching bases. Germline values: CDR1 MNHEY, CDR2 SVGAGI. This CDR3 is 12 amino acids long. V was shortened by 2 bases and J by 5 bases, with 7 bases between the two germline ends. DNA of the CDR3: TGTGCCAGCAGTTACGGGGGCCACGAGCAGTACTTC. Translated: CASSYGGHEQYF.

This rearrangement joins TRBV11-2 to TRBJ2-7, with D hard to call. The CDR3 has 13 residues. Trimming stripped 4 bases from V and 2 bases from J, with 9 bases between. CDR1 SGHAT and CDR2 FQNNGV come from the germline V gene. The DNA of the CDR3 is TGTGCCAGCAGCTCTGACTCAGCCTACGAGCAGTACTTC. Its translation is CASSSDSAYEQYF.

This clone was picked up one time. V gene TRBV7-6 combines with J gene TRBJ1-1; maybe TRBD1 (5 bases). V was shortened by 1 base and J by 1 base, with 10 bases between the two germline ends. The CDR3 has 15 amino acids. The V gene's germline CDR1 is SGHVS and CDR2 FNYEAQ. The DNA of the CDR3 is TGTGCCAGCAGCTTAGTTTCTGGGGGGAACACTGAAGCTTTCTTT. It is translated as CASSLVSGGNTEAFF. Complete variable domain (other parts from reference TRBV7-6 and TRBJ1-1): GAGVSQSPRYKVTKRGQDVALRCDPISGHVSLYWYRQALGQGPEFLTYFNYEAQQDKSGLPNDRFSAERPEGSISTLTIQRTEQRDSAMYRCASSLVSGGNTEAFFGQGTRLTVV.

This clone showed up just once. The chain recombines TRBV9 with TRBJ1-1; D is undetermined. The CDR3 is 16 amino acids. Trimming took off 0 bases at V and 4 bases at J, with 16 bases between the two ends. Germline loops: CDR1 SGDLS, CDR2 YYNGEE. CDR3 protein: CASSVGSVGPFTEAFF. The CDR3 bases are TGTGCCAGCAGCGTAGGTAGTGTAGGTCCTTTCACTGAAGCTTTCTTT.

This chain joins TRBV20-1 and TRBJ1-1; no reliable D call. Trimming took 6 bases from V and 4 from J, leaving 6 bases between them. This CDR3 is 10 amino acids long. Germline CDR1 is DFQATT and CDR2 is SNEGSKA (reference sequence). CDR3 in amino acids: CSAIGTEAFF. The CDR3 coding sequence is TGCAGTGCGATCGGCACTGAAGCTTTCTTT.

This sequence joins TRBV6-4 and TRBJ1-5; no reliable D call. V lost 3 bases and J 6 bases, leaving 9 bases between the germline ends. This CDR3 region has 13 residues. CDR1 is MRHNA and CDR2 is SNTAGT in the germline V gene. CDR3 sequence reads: CASSEVRGQPQHF. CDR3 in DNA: TGTGCCAGCAGTGAGGTGCGGGGTCAGCCCCAGCATTTT.

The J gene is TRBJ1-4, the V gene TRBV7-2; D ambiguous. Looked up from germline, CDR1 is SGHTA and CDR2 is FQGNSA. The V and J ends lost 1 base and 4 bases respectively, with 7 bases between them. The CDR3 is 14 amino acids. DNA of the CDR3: TGTGCCAGCAGCTTAGGGTGGGGTAATGAAAAACTGTTTTTT. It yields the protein CASSLGWGNEKLFF.

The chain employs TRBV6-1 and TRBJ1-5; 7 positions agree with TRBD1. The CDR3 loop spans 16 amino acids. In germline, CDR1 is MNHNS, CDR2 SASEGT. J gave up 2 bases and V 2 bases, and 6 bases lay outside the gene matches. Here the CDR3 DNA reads TGTGCCAGCAGTGAAATGAAGGGGGCTGGCAATCAGCCCCAGCATTTT. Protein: CASSEMKGAGNQPQHF.

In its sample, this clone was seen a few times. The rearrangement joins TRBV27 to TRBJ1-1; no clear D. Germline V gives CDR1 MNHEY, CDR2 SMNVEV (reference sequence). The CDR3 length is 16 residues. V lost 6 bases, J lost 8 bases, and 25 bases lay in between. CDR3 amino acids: CASRNLLRGEGREAFF. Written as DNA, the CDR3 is TGTGCCAGCAGAAACCTACTCCGGGGAGAGGGAAGGGAAGCTTTCTTT.

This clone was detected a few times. The CDR3: CASSYKGRAGYTF. The CDR3, as DNA: TGTGCCAGCAGCTATAAGGGGCGGGCTGGCTACACCTTC. This sequence joins TRBV11-3 and TRBJ1-2; TRBD1 might be the D (5 bases). In germline, CDR1 is SGHNT, CDR2 YENEEA. This CDR3 spans 13 amino acids. Trimming stripped 4 bases from V and 7 bases from J, with 13 bases between.

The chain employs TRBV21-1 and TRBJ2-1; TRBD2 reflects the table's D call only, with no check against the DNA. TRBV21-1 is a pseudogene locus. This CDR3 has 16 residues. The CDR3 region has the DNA TGTGCCAGCAGCAGCCGGACTAGCGGGGGGCTAAATGAGCAGTTCTTC. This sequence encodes CASSSRTSGGLNEQFF.

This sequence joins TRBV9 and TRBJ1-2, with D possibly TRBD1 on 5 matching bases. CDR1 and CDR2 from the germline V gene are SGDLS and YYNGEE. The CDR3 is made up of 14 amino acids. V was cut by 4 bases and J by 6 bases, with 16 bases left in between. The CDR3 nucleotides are TGTGCCAGCAGCCCCTACGGGACCGAGAATGGCTACACCTTC. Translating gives CASSPYGTENGYTF.

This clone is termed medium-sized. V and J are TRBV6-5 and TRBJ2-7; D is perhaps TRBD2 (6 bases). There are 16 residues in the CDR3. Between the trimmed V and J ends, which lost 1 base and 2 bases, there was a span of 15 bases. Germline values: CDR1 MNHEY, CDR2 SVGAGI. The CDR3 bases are TGTGCCAGCAGTTACTTTTCGGAGGGCGTCCCCTACGAGCAGTACTTC. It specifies CASSYFSEGVPYEQYF.

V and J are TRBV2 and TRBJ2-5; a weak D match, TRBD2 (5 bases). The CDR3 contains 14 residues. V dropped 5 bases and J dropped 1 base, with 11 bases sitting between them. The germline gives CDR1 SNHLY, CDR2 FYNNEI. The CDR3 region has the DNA TGTGCCAGCAGTCAAGACTATGGCCAAGAGACCCAGTACTTC. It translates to CASSQDYGQETQYF.

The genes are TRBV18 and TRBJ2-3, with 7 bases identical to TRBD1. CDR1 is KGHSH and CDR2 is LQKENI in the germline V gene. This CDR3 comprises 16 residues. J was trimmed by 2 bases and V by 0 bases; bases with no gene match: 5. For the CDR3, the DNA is TGTGCCAGCTCACCACCGGGACAGCGACACACAGATACGCAGTATTTT. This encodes CASSPPGQRHTDTQYF.

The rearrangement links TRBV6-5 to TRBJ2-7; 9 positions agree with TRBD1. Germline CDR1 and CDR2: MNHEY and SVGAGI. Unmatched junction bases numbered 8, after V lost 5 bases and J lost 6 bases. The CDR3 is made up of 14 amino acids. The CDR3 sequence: CASSRSGTGSEQYF. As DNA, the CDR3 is TGTGCCAGCAGTCGATCCGGGACAGGGAGCGAGCAGTACTTC.

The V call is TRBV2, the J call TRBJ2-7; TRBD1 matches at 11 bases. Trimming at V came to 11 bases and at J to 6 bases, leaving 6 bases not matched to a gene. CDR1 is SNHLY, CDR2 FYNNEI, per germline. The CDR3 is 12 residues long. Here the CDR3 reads CAGRTGGGEQYF. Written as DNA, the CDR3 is TGTGCCGGAAGGACAGGGGGCGGCGAGCAGTACTTC. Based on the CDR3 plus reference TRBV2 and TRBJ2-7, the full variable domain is EPEVTQTPSHQVTQMGQEVILRCVPISNHLYFYWYRQILGQKVEFLVSFYNNEISEKSEIFDDQFSVERPDGSNFTLKIRSTKLEDSAMYFCAGRTGGGEQYFGPGTRLTVT.

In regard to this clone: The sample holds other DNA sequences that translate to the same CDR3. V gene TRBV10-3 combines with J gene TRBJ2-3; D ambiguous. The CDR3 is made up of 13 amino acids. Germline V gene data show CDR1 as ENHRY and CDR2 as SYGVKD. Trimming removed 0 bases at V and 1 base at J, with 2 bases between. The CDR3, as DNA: TGTGCCATCAGTGAGTCGGGCACAGATACGCAGTATTTT. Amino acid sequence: CAISESGTDTQYF.

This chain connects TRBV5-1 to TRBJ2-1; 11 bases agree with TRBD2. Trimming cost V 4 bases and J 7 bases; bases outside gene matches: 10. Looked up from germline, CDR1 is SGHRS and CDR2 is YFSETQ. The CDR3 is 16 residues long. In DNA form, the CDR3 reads TGCGCCAGCAGCGCGAAACTAGCGGGGGTCGAGAATGAGCAGTTCTTC. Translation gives CASSAKLAGVENEQFF.

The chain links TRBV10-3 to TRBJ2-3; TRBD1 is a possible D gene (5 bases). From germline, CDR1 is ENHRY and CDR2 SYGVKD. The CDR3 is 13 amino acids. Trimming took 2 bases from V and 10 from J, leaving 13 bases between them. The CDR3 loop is CAISEDWGRAQYF. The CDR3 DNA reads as TGTGCCATCAGTGAGGATTGGGGCAGAGCGCAGTATTTT.

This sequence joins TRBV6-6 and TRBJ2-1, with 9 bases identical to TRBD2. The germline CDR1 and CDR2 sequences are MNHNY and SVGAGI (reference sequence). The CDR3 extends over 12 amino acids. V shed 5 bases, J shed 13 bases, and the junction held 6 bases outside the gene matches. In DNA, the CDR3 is TGTGCCAGCAGTCCTGCGGGGGGGGGACAGTTCTTC. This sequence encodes CASSPAGGGQFF.

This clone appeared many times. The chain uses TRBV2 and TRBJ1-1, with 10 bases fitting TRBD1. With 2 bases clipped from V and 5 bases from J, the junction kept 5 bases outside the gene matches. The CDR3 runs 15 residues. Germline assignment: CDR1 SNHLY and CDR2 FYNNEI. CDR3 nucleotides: TGTGCCAGCAGTGAATCGACAGGGGGCTTGACTGAAGCTTTCTTT. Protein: CASSESTGGLTEAFF. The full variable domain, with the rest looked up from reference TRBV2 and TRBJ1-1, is EPEVTQTPSHQVTQMGQEVILRCVPISNHLYFYWYRQILGQKVEFLVSFYNNEISEKSEIFDDQFSVERPDGSNFTLKIRSTKLEDSAMYFCASSESTGGLTEAFFGQGTRLTVV.

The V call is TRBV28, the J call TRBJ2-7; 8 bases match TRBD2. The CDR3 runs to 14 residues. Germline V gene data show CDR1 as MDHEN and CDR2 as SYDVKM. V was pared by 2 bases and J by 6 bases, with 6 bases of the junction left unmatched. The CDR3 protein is CASSLIGGASEQYF. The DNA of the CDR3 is TGTGCCAGCAGTTTAATCGGGGGGGCCTCCGAGCAGTACTTC.

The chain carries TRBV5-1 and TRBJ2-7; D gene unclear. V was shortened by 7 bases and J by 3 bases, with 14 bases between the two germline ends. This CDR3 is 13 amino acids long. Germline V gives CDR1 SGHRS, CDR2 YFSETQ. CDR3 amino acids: CASGDPRSYEQYF. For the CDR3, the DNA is TGCGCCAGCGGAGACCCGAGAAGCTACGAGCAGTACTTC.

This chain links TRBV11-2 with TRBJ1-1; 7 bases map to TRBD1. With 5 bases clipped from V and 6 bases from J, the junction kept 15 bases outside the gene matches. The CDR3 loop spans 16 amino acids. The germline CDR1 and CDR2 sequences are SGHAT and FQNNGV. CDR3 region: CASSILPGTVSAEAFF. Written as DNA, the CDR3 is TGTGCCAGCAGCATTTTACCCGGGACAGTCTCGGCTGAAGCTTTCTTT.